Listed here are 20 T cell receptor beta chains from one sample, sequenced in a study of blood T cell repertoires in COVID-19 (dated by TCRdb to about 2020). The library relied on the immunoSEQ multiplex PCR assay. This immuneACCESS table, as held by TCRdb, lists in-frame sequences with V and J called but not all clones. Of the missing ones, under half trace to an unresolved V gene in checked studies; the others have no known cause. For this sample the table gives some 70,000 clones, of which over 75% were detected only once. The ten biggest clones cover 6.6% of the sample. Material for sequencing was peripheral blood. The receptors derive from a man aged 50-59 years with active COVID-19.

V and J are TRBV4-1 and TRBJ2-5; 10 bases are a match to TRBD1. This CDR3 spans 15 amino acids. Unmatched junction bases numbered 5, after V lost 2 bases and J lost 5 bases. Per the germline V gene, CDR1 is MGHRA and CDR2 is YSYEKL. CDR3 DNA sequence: TGCGCCAGCAGCCAACTGACAGGGGGCCCCGAGACCCAGTACTTC. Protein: CASSQLTGGPETQYF.

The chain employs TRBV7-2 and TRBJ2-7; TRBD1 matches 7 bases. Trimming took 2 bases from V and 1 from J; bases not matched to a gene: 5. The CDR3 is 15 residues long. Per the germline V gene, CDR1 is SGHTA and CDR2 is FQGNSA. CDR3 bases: TGTGCCAGCAGCTTATCTACAGGGGTGTCCTACGAGCAGTACTTC. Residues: CASSLSTGVSYEQYF.

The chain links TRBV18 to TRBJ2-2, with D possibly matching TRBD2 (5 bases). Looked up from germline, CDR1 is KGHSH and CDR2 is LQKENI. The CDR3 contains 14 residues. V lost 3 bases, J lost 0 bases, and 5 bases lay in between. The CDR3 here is CASSPGANTGELFF. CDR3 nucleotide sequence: TGTGCCAGCTCACCGGGAGCGAACACCGGGGAGCTGTTTTTT.

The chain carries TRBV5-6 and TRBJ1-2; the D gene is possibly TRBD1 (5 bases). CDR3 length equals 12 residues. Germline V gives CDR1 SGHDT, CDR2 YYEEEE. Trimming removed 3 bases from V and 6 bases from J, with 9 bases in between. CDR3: CASSYSGNGYTF. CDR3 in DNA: TGTGCCAGCAGCTACTCAGGGAATGGCTACACCTTC.

The CDR3 protein is CASSWDRGSETQYF. The CDR3 nucleotides read TGTGCCAGCAGTTGGGACAGGGGGTCAGAGACCCAGTACTTC. This chain links TRBV7-2 with TRBJ2-5, with 11 bases fitting TRBD1. Trimming took 6 bases from V and 4 from J; bases not matched to a gene: 4. Looked up from germline, CDR1 is SGHTA and CDR2 is FQGNSA. This CDR3 region has 14 residues.

CDR3 nucleotide sequence: TGCGCCAGCAGCCTTATTCCGGGGGACACTGAAGCTTTCTTT. Translation gives CASSLIPGDTEAFF. The gene calls are TRBV5-1 and TRBJ1-1; D may be TRBD1 (5 bases). Germline lookup yields CDR1 SGHRS and CDR2 YFSETQ. The CDR3 is 14 residues long. Trimming took off 4 bases at V and 3 bases at J, with 13 bases between the two ends.

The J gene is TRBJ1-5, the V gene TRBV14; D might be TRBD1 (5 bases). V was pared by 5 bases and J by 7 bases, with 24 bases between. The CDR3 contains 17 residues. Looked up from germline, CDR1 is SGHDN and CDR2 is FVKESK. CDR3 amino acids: CASSESSRQGGDQPQHF. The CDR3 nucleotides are TGTGCCAGCAGCGAAAGCAGCCGCCAGGGAGGAGACCAGCCCCAGCATTTT.

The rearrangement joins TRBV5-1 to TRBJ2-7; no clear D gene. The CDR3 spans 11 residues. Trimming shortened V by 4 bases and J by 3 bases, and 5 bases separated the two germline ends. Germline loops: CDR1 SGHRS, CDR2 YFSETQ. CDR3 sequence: CASSPGYEQYF. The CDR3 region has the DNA TGCGCCAGCAGCCCGGGCTACGAGCAGTACTTC.

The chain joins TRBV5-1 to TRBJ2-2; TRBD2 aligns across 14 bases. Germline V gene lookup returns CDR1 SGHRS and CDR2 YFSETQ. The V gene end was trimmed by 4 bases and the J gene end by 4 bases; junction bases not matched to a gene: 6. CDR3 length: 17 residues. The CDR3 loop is CASSQGLAGVGTGELFF. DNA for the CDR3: TGCGCCAGCAGCCAGGGACTAGCGGGAGTCGGCACCGGGGAGCTGTTTTTT.

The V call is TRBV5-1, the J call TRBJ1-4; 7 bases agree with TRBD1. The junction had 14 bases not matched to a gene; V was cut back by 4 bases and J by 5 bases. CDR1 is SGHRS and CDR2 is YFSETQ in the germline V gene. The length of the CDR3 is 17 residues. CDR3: CASSRYTGAASNEKLFF. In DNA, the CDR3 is TGCGCCAGCAGCCGCTATACAGGGGCGGCCTCGAATGAAAAACTGTTTTTT.

The CDR3 DNA is TGTGCCAGCAGTCTGGGACAGGGGCTCACTGAAGCTTTCTTT. It yields the protein CASSLGQGLTEAFF. The chain joins TRBV28 to TRBJ1-1; 10 positions match TRBD1. The V segment lost 5 bases and the J segment 4 bases; nucleotides outside the gene matches: 4. This CDR3 has 14 amino acids. The germline CDR1 and CDR2 sequences are MDHEN and SYDVKM.

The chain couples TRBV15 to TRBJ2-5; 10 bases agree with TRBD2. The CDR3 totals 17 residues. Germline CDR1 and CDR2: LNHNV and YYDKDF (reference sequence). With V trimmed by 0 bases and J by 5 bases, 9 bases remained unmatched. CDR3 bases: TGTGCCACCAGCAGAGATGATCCAGCGGGAGGGCCGGAGACCCAGTACTTC. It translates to CATSRDDPAGGPETQYF.

CDR3 in amino acids: CASSLGQLNTEAFF. CDR3 coding DNA: TGTGCCAGCAGCCTAGGACAGCTGAACACTGAAGCTTTCTTT. The chain carries TRBV3-1 (or the pseudogene TRBV3-2) and TRBJ1-1; the D gene is possibly TRBD1 (6 bases). Germline CDR1 reads LGHDT; CDR2 reads YNNKEL (reference sequence). The CDR3 runs to 14 residues. V was shortened by 4 bases and J by 0 bases, with 9 bases between the two germline ends.

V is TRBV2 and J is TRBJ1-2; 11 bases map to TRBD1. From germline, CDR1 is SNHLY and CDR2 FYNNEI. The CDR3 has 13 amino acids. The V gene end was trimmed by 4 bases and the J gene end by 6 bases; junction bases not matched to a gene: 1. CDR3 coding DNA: TGTGCCAGCAGTGGGACAGGGGGCCATGGCTACACCTTC. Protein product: CASSGTGGHGYTF.

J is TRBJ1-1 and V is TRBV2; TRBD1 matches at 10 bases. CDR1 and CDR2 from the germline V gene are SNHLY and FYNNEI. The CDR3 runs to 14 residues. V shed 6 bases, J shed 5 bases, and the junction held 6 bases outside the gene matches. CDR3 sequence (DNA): TGTGCCAGCAGGGACAGGGGGGGAAGAACTGAAGCTTTCTTT. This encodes CASRDRGGRTEAFF.

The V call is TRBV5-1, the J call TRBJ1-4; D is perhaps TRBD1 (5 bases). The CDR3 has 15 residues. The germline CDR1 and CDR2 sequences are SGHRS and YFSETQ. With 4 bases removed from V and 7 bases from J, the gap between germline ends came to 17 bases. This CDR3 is CASSIAGGSFEKLFF. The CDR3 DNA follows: TGCGCCAGCAGCATCGCCGGGGGGTCGTTTGAAAAACTGTTTTTT.

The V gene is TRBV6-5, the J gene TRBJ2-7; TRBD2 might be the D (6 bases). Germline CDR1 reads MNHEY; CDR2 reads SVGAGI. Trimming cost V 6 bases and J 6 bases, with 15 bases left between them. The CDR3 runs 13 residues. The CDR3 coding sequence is TGTGCCAGCAGCCTGGGGCGGGGAGGCGAGCAGTACTTC. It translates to CASSLGRGGEQYF.

The CDR3 is CASSPAGAGTYEQYF. The CDR3 bases are TGTGCCAGCAGCCCCGCTGGGGCAGGCACCTACGAGCAGTACTTC. The chain joins TRBV7-3 to TRBJ2-7; maybe TRBD1 (5 bases). The V gene's germline CDR1 is SGHTA and CDR2 FQGTGA. The germline V and J ends were trimmed by 5 bases and 2 bases, with 16 bases remaining between them. The CDR3 sequence is 15 residues long.

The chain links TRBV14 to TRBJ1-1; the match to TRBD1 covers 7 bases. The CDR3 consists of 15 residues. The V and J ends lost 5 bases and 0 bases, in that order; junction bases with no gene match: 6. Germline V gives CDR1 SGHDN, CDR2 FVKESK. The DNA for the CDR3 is TGTGCCAGCAGCTACCACAGGGGAGTGAACACTGAAGCTTTCTTT. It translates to CASSYHRGVNTEAFF. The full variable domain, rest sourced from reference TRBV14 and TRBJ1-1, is EAGVTQFPSHSVIEKGQTVTLRCDPISGHDNLYWYRRVMGKEIKFLLHFVKESKQDESGMPNNRFLAERTGGTYSTLKVQPAELEDSGVYFCASSYHRGVNTEAFFGQGTRLTVV.

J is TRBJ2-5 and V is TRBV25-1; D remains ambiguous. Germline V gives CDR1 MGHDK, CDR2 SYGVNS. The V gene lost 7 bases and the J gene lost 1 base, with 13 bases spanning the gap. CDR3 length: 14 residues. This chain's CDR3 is CASTEPATQETQYF. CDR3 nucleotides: TGTGCCAGCACCGAGCCTGCTACCCAAGAGACCCAGTACTTC.